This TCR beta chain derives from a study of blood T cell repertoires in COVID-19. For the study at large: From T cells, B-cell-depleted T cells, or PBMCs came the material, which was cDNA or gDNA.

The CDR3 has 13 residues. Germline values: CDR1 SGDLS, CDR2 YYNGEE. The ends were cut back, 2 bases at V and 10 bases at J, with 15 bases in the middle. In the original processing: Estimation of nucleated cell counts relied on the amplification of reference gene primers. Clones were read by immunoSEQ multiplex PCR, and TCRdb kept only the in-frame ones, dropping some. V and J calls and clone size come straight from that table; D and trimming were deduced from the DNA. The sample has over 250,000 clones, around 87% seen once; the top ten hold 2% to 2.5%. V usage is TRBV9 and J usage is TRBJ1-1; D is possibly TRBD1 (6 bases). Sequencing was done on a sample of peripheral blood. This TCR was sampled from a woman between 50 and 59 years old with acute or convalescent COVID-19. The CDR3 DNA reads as TGTGCCAGCAGCGTGGGACAAGGCTTGCGAGCTTTCTTT. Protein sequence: CASSVGQGLRAFF. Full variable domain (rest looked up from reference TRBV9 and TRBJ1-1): DSGVTQTPKHLITATGQRVTLRCSPRSGDLSVYWYQQSLDQGLQFLIQYYNGEERAKGNILERFSAQQFPDLHSELNLSSLELGDSALYFCASSVGQGLRAFFGQGTRLTVV.